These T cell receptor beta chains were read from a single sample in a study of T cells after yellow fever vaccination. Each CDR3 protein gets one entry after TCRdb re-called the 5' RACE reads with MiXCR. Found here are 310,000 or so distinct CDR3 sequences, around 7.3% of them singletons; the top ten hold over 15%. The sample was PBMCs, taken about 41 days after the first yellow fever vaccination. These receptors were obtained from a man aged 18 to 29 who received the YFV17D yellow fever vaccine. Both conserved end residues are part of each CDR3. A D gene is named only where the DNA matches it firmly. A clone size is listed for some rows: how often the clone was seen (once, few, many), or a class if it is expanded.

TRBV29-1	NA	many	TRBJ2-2	TGCAGCGTTGTGGGGGCGGTCACCGGGGAGCTGTTTTTT	CSVVGAVTGELFF
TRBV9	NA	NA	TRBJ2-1	TGTGCCAGCAGCGTAGTGGATAACGCCTACAATGAGCAGTTCTTC	CASSVVDNAYNEQFF
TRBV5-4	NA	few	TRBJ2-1	TGTGCCAGCAGCCCGGAGGTGCTATCCTACAATGAGCAGTTCTTC	CASSPEVLSYNEQFF
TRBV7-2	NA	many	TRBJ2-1	TGTGCCAGCAGCTTAGTATGGGGGGCACGCAATGAGCAGTTCTTC	CASSLVWGARNEQFF
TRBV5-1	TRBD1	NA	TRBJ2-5	TGCGCCAGCAGCGTGGGACAGGGACAAGAGACCCAGTACTTC	CASSVGQGQETQYF
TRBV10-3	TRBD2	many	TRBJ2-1	TGTGCCATCAGTGCCGGGACTAGCGGGGGTTGGGAGCAGTTCTTC	CAISAGTSGGWEQFF
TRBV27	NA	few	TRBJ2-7	TGTGCCAGCAATCGGCACGGGGTAGCCTTGTCCTACGAGCAGTACTTC	CASNRHGVALSYEQYF
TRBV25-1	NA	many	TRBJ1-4	TGTGCCAGCAGTGAACAGGGTCTCAATGAAAAACTGTTTTTT	CASSEQGLNEKLFF
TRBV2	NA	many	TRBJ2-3	TGTGCCAGCAGTGGGACGGCCCATAGAACAGATACGCAGTATTTT	CASSGTAHRTDTQYF
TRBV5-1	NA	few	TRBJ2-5	TGCGCCAGCAGCTTTGGGGTCCAAGAGACCCAGTACTTC	CASSFGVQETQYF
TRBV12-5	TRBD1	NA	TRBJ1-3	TGTGCTAGTGGCAGTAGGGACAGGGAAGTTGGAAACACCATATATTTT	CASGSRDREVGNTIYF
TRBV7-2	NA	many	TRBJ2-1	TGTGCCAGCAGCCCCTTCCCCAATGAGCAGTTCTTC	CASSPFPNEQFF
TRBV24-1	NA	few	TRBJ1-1	TGTGCCACCAGTGTGGGATCCGGCACTGAAGCTTTCTTT	CATSVGSGTEAFF
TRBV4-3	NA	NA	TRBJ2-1	TGCGCCAGCAGCCAAGAGGGAGGACCCGTAGTAGGTGAGCAGTTCTTC	CASSQEGGPVVGEQFF
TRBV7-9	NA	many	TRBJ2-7	TGTGCCAGCAGCCATGCGCAGAGGATCGGCGAGCAGTACTTC	CASSHAQRIGEQYF
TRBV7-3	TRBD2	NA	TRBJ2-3	TGTGCCAGCAGCCTAGGTTCTAGCGGGGGACTAGATACGCAGTATTTT	CASSLGSSGGLDTQYF
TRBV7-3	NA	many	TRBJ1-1	TGTGCCAGCAGCTTAACGGGGGACTTATCCACTGAAGCTTTCTTT	CASSLTGDLSTEAFF
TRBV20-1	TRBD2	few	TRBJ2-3	TGCAGTGCTAGACCTCGCGGGGGGAACACAGATACGCAGTATTTT	CSARPRGGNTDTQYF
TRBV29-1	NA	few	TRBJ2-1	TGCAGCGGACTAGTACTCAATGAGCAGTTCTTC	CSGLVLNEQFF
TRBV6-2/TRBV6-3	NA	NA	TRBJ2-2	TGTGCCAGCAGCCCCCTTGACGTGCTCGCGAACACCGGGGAGCTGTTTTTT	CASSPLDVLANTGELFF
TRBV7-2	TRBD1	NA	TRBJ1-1	TGTGCCAGCCTTAACAGGGGGCATGGCACTGAAGCTTTCTTT	CASLNRGHGTEAFF
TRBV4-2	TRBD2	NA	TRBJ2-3	TGTGCCAGCAGCCAACGAATTAGCGGGGGCACAGATACGCAGTATTTT	CASSQRISGGTDTQYF
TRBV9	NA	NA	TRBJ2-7	TGTGCCAGCAGCGTAGGGGTCACAGGCAACTCCTACGAGCAGTACTTC	CASSVGVTGNSYEQYF
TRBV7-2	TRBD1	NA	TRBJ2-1	TGTGCCAGCAGCCTTACAGGGGGGCCTCGGAATGAGCAGTTCTTC	CASSLTGGPRNEQFF
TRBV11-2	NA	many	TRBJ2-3	TGTGCCAGCAGCTTAGGGGCCACAGATACGCAGTATTTT	CASSLGATDTQYF
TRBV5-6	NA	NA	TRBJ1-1	TGTGCCAGCAGCCCGACACTCTCGAACACTGAAGCTTTCTTT	CASSPTLSNTEAFF
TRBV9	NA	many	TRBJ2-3	TGTGCCAGCAGCGTAGGTACCGGGAAAGATACGCAGTATTTT	CASSVGTGKDTQYF
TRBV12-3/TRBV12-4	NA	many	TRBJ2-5	TGTGCCAGCAACTACGGGGGCCGGGGGACCCAGTACTTC	CASNYGGRGTQYF
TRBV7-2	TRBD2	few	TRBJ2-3	TGTGCCAGCAGCACGAGACTAGCGGGGGTTACAGATACGCAGTATTTT	CASSTRLAGVTDTQYF
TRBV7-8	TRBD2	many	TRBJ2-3	TGTGCCAGCAGCTCACCGAGACTAGCGGGGGGGCTAGTCACAGATACGCAGTATTTT	CASSSPRLAGGLVTDTQYF
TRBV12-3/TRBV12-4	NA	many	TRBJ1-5	TGTGCCAGCAGTTCGGCAGTCACGAATCAGCCCCAGCATTTT	CASSSAVTNQPQHF
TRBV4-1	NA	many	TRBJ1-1	TGCGCCAGCAGCCACCTTAAGGCGGGCCATGGGGCCACTGAAGCTTTCTTT	CASSHLKAGHGATEAFF
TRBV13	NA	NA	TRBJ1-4	TGTGCCAGCAGCTACAGGGATCCTAATGAAAAACTGTTTTTT	CASSYRDPNEKLFF
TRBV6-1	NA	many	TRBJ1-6	TGTGCCAGCAGTGCCGGGGGAGGAGGTTCACCCCTCCACTTT	CASSAGGGGSPLHF
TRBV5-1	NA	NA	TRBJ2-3	TGCGCCAGCAGCCCCCGCCCTCTTGGTAGAGATACGCAGTATTTT	CASSPRPLGRDTQYF
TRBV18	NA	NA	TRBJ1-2	TGTGCCAGCTCACCACGACCTGACATGCTCTATGGCTACACCTTC	CASSPRPDMLYGYTF
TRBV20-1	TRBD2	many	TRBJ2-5	TGCAGTGCTAGACCCCTAGCGGGGGCGTCGGAGACCCAGTACTTC	CSARPLAGASETQYF
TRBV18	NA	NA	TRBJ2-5	TGTGCCAGCTCACCACTGGCAACCGGGACATCGGGAGAGACCCAGTACTTC	CASSPLATGTSGETQYF
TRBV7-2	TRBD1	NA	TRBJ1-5	TGTGCCAGCAGCTTGGGACAGGGGGCCTGGAGCAATCAGCCCCAGCATTTT	CASSLGQGAWSNQPQHF
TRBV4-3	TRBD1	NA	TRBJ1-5	TGCGCCAGCAGCCAAGAGATTCAGGGGGCGACGGATCAGCCCCAGCATTTT	CASSQEIQGATDQPQHF
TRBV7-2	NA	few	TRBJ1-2	TGTGCCAGCAGCTTCGGTGGCAGTCCCTATGGCTACACCTTC	CASSFGGSPYGYTF
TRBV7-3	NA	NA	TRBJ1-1	TGTGCCAGCAGCTTAGGGCCGTACAGGGATGAGGGTGAAGCTTTCTTT	CASSLGPYRDEGEAFF